These 12 T cell receptor beta chains share one sample of origin, sequenced in a study of blood T cell repertoires in COVID-19. Clones were read by immunoSEQ multiplex PCR, and TCRdb kept only the in-frame ones, dropping some. The repertoire holds roughly 130,000 clones, with approximately 90% as singletons. Sample: peripheral blood. The receptors originated from a man aged 40-49 years with acute or convalescent COVID-19.

The chain is built from TRBV19 and TRBJ1-2, with TRBD1 matching 8 bases. The CDR3 totals 15 residues. Unmatched junction bases numbered 9, after V lost 7 bases and J lost 2 bases. Germline CDR1 and CDR2: LNHDA and SQIVND (reference sequence). This CDR3 is CASIQAPGGNYGYTF. The CDR3 DNA reads as TGTGCCAGTATCCAGGCGCCAGGGGGCAACTATGGCTACACCTTC.

This clone appeared once. The chain combines TRBV10-3 with TRBJ1-5, with unresolved D. Germline assignment: CDR1 ENHRY and CDR2 SYGVKD. Deletions cut 0 bases from V and 0 bases from J, with 3 bases between. The CDR3 covers 14 residues. The DNA for the CDR3 is TGTGCCATCAGTGAGTCCGGTAGCAATCAGCCCCAGCATTTT. Amino acid sequence: CAISESGSNQPQHF.

The chain joins TRBV25-1 to TRBJ1-2; D is unresolved. This CDR3 contains 13 residues. The germline V and J ends were trimmed by 3 bases and 7 bases, with 12 bases remaining between them. The germline V gene encodes CDR1 MGHDK and CDR2 SYGVNS. The CDR3 is CASSELAVGGYTF. For the CDR3, the DNA is TGTGCCAGCAGTGAGCTGGCGGTTGGTGGCTACACCTTC.

The chain links TRBV7-9 to TRBJ1-3; D gene ambiguous. This CDR3 is 13 amino acids long. V was trimmed by 1 base and J by 3 bases, leaving 4 bases between them. Germline-derived CDR1 and CDR2 are SEHNR and FQNEAQ (reference sequence). CDR3 in amino acids: CASSLGSGNTIYF. The CDR3 nucleotides read TGTGCCAGCAGCTTAGGCAGTGGAAACACCATATATTTT.

The chain recombines TRBV5-1 with TRBJ2-3, with D unresolved. Between the trimmed V and J ends, which lost 1 base and 6 bases, there was a span of 3 bases. Germline V CDR1 and CDR2: SGHRS, YFSETQ. The CDR3 runs 11 residues. CDR3 sequence: CASSLLDTQYF. In DNA, the CDR3 is TGCGCCAGCAGCTTGCTCGATACGCAGTATTTT.

This sequence joins TRBV24-1 and TRBJ1-5; D is uncertain. Per germline, CDR1 KGHDR and CDR2 SFDVKD. The CDR3 extends over 15 amino acids. Trimming took off 6 bases at V and 1 base at J, with 12 bases between the two ends. In nucleotides, the CDR3 is TGTGCCACCAGTTTTAGGCGGAGGAGCAATCAGCCCCAGCATTTT. Its protein is CATSFRRRSNQPQHF.

J is TRBJ1-1 and V is TRBV29-1, with D possibly TRBD1 on 5 matching bases. Trimming removed 6 bases from V and 3 bases from J, with 17 bases in between. The CDR3 covers 14 residues. CDR1 SQVTM and CDR2 ANQGSEA come from the germline V gene. The CDR3 here is CSVVPTGEHTEAFF. CDR3 DNA sequence: TGCAGCGTAGTCCCGACGGGGGAGCACACTGAAGCTTTCTTT.

The chain couples TRBV19 to TRBJ1-4, with D perhaps TRBD1 (6 bases). The germline CDR1 and CDR2 sequences are LNHDA and SQIVND (reference sequence). The CDR3 loop spans 15 amino acids. The germline V and J ends were trimmed by 7 bases and 4 bases, with 16 bases remaining between them. DNA of the CDR3: TGTGCCAGTAACGGGATCGGGACATTTAATGAAAAACTGTTTTTT. This encodes CASNGIGTFNEKLFF. The full variable domain, its missing parts supplied by reference TRBV19 and TRBJ1-4, is DGGITQSPKYLFRKEGQNVTLSCEQNLNHDAMYWYRQDPGQGLRLIYYSQIVNDFQKGDIAEGYSVSREKKESFPLTVTSAQKNPTAFYLCASNGIGTFNEKLFFGSGTQLSVL.

The table lists this clone with a few counts. The rearrangement joins TRBV4-2 to TRBJ1-5, with TRBD1 as a possible D gene (6 bases). The CDR3 is 15 amino acids. V lost 0 bases, J lost 5 bases, and 11 bases lay in between. Germline-derived CDR1 and CDR2 are LGHNA and YNFKEQ. CDR3 loop: CASSQEPGADQPQHF. CDR3 coding DNA: TGTGCCAGCAGCCAAGAACCAGGGGCCGATCAGCCCCAGCATTTT.

This clone was seen once. This chain connects TRBV11-3 to TRBJ1-1; 7 bases match TRBD1. Looked up from germline, CDR1 is SGHNT and CDR2 is YENEEA. V lost 1 base to trimming and J lost 3 bases; unmatched junction nucleotides: 5. The CDR3 contains 15 residues. CDR3 bases: TGTGCCAGCAGCTTAGGACAGGGTGAGGACACTGAAGCTTTCTTT. Protein product: CASSLGQGEDTEAFF.

The chain carries TRBV27 and TRBJ1-5; maybe TRBD1 (6 bases). Germline V gene sequence: CDR1 MNHEY, CDR2 SMNVEV (reference sequence). This CDR3 comprises 13 residues. CDR3: CATSRGSDQPQHF. The CDR3 DNA reads TGTGCTACCAGCAGGGGATCTGATCAGCCCCAGCATTTT.

This chain uses TRBV5-1 with TRBJ2-5; TRBD2 aligns across 13 bases. The V gene end was trimmed by 4 bases and the J gene end by 5 bases; junction bases not matched to a gene: 2. Looked up from germline, CDR1 is SGHRS and CDR2 is YFSETQ. CDR3 length: 14 amino acids. CDR3 nucleotides: TGCGCCAGCAGCGGGACTAGCGGGATGGAGACCCAGTACTTC. It specifies CASSGTSGMETQYF.